A selection of T cell receptor beta chains follows, all from one sample in a study of cytomegalovirus exposure and HLA in healthy donors. Assay: immunoSEQ multiplex PCR; the TCRdb copy retains only in-frame clones and omits some. Among approximately 150,000 clones listed, 70% to 85% were seen once. Sample: PBMCs. The receptor source for this set is a woman aged 40-49 years in good health and CMV-seronegative. Both conserved end residues are part of each CDR3. The order of the fields is V gene, D gene, clone size, J gene, CDR3 DNA, CDR3 protein. D genes are given only for firm matches. Expanded clones get a size class; other rows say once, few or many, or leave the size out.

TRBV4-1	NA	NA	TRBJ2-1	TGCGCCAGCAGCCGTTTAGCGGTATCCTACAATGAGCAGTTCTTC	CASSRLAVSYNEQFF
TRBV5-6	TRBD1	NA	TRBJ2-5	TGTGCCAGCAGCCTTCAGGGGGCGCAAGAGACCCAGTACTTC	CASSLQGAQETQYF
TRBV9	NA	NA	TRBJ2-7	TGTGCCAGCAGCGTAGCGGGAGAACAATACGAGCAGTACTTC	CASSVAGEQYEQYF
TRBV29-1	TRBD2	NA	TRBJ2-7	TGCAGCGTTGACTCGGGAGGTCTAGCGGGAGGTCGATACAGCGAGCAGTACTTC	CSVDSGGLAGGRYSEQYF
TRBV10-3	NA	few	TRBJ1-2	TGTGCCATCAGCCACCAGGACTCCCCTCTATCGGGCTACACCTTC	CAISHQDSPLSGYTF
TRBV6-1	NA	NA	TRBJ2-1	TGTGCCAGCCACGGAGGAGGGGTTCGATACAATGAGCAGTTCTTC	CASHGGGVRYNEQFF
TRBV5-5	TRBD1	few	TRBJ2-7	TGTGCCAGCAGCGACGGGACAGGCTTTTACGAGCAGTACTTC	CASSDGTGFYEQYF
TRBV7-6	NA	NA	TRBJ1-4	TGTGCCAGCAGCTCTGGACAGCCCGGAAAGGAAAAACTGTTTTTT	CASSSGQPGKEKLFF
TRBV5-1	TRBD1	NA	TRBJ2-5	TGCGCCAGCAGCCGGGACAGGGAGACCCAGTACTTC	CASSRDRETQYF
TRBV18	NA	NA	TRBJ1-1	TGTGCCAGCTCATCGCAAGGGGTTGGGGCTTTCTTT	CASSSQGVGAFF
TRBV28	TRBD1	NA	TRBJ1-2	TGTGCCAGCAGTTCCTCCGGGACAGGGACCCCCGATGGCTACACCTTC	CASSSSGTGTPDGYTF
TRBV18	NA	NA	TRBJ1-3	TGTGCCAGCTCACCCCTGGGGGGCTCTGGAAACACCATATATTTT	CASSPLGGSGNTIYF
TRBV7-6	NA	NA	TRBJ1-1	TGTGCCAGCAGGAAATATAGGGGTGACACTGAAGCTTTCTTT	CASRKYRGDTEAFF
TRBV2	NA	NA	TRBJ2-1	TGTGCCAGCGGCCGGACAACCTTAGGGAATGAGCAGTTCTTC	CASGRTTLGNEQFF
TRBV28	NA	NA	TRBJ2-1	TGTGCCAGCAGCCTCCAGAATGAGCAGTTCTTC	CASSLQNEQFF